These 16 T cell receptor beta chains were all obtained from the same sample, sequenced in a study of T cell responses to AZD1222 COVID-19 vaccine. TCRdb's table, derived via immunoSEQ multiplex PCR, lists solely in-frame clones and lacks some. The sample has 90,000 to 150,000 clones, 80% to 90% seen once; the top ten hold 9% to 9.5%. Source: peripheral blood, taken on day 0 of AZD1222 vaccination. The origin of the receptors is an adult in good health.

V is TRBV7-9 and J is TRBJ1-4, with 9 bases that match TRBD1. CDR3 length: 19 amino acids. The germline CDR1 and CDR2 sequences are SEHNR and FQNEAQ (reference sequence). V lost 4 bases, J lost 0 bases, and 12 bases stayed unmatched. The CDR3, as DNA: TGTGCCAGCAGCTCGCCCGCGACAGGGGGGTCTGCAACTAATGAAAAACTGTTTTTT. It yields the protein CASSSPATGGSATNEKLFF. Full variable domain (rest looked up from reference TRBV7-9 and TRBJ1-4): DTGVSQNPRHKITKRGQNVTFRCDPISEHNRLYWYRQTLGQGPEFLTYFQNEAQLEKSRLLSDRFSAERPKGSFSTLEIQRTEQGDSAMYLCASSSPATGGSATNEKLFFGSGTQLSVL.

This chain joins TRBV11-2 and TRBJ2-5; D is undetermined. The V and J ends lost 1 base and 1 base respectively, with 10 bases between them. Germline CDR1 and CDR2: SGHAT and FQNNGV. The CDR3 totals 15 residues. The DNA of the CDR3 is TGTGCCAGCAGCTTAGGAAATGCAGTCCAAGAGACCCAGTACTTC. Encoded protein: CASSLGNAVQETQYF. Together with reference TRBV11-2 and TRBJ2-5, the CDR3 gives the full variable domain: EAGVAQSPRYKIIEKRQSVAFWCNPISGHATLYWYQQILGQGPKLLIQFQNNGVVDDSQLPKDRFSAERLKGVDSTLKIQPAKLEDSAVYLCASSLGNAVQETQYFGPGTRLLVL.

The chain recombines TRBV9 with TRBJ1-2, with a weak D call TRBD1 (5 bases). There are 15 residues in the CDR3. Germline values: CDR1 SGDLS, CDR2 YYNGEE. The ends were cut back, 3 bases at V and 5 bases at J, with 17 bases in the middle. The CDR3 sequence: CASSEQMGRNYGYTF. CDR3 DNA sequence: TGTGCCAGCAGCGAGCAAATGGGACGGAATTATGGCTACACCTTC.

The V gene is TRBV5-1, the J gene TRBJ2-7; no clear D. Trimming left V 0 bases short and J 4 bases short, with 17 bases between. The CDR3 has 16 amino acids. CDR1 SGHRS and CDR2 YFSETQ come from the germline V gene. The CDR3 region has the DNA TGCGCCAGCAGCTTGGAGCCGGTCGATCCAACGTACGAGCAGTACTTC. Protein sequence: CASSLEPVDPTYEQYF.

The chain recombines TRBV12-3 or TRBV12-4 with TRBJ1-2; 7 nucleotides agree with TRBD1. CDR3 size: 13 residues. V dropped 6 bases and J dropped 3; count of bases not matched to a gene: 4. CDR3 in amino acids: CASSRDSDYGYTF. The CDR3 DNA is TGTGCCAGCAGCCGGGACAGCGACTATGGCTACACCTTC.

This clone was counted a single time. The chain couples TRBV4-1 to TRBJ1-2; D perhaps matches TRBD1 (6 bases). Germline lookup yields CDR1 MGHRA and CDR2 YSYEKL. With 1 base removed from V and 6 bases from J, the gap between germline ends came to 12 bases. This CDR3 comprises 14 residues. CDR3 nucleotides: TGCGCCAGCAGCCAAGGCCCAGGGGCCCATGGCTACACCTTC. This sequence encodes CASSQGPGAHGYTF.

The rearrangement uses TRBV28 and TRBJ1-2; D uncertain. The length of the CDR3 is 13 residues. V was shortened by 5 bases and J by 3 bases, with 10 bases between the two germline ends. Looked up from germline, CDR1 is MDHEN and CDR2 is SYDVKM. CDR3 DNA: TGTGCCAGCAGTCTCCCATTATACTATGGCTACACCTTC. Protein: CASSLPLYYGYTF.

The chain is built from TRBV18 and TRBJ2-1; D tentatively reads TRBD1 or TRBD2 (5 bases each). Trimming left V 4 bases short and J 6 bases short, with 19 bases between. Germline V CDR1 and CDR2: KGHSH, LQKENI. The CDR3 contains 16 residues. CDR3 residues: CASSLPGTSEGNEQFF. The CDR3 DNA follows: TGTGCCAGCTCACTACCCGGGACCTCCGAGGGCAATGAGCAGTTCTTC.

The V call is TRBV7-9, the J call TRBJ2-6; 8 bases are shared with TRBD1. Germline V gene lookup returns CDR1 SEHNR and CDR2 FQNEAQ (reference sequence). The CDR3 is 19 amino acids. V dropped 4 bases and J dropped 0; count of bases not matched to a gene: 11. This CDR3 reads CASSSLSGQAFSGANVLTF. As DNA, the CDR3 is TGTGCCAGCAGCTCATTATCGGGACAGGCTTTCTCTGGGGCCAACGTCCTGACTTTC.

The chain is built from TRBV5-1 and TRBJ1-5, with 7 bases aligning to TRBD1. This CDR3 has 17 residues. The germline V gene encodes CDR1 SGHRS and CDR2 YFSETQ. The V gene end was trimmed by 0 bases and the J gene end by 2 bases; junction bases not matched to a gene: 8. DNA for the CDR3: TGCGCCAGCAGCTTGGGACAGGGCGGACCGGGCAATCAGCCCCAGCATTTT. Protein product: CASSLGQGGPGNQPQHF.

For the CDR3, the DNA is TGTGCCAGCAGCTCCCGGTACGGGACAGGCGGCTCCTATAATTCACCCCTCCACTTT. Translated: CASSSRYGTGGSYNSPLHF. The J gene is TRBJ1-6, the V gene TRBV11-2; 8 nucleotides align to TRBD1. Germline V CDR1 and CDR2: SGHAT, FQNNGV. The length of the CDR3 is 19 residues. V lost 4 bases and J lost 0; bases outside the gene matches: 11.

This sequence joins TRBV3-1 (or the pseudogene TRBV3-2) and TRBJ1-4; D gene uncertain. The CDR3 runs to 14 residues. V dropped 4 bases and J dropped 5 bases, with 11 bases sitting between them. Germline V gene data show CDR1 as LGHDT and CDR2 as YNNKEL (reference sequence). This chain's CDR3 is CASSPQLKNEKLFF. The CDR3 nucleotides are TGTGCCAGCAGCCCCCAGCTCAAGAATGAAAAACTGTTTTTT.

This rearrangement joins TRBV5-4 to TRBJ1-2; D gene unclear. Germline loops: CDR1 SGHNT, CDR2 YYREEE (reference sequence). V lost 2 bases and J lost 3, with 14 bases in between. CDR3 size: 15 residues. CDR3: CASSLSPADHYGYTF. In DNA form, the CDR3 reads TGTGCCAGCAGCTTATCTCCAGCGGACCACTATGGCTACACCTTC. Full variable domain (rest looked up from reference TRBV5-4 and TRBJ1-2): ETGVTQSPTHLIKTRGQQVTLRCSSQSGHNTVSWYQQALGQGPQFIFQYYREEENGRGNFPPRFSGLQFPNYSSELNVNALELDDSALYLCASSLSPADHYGYTFGSGTRLTVV.

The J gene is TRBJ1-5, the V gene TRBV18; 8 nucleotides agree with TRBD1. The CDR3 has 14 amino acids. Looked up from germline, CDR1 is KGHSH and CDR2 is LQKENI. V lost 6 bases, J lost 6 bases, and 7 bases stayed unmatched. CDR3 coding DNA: TGTGCCAGCTCTACACAGGGGGTCGGTCAGCCCCAGCATTTT. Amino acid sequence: CASSTQGVGQPQHF.

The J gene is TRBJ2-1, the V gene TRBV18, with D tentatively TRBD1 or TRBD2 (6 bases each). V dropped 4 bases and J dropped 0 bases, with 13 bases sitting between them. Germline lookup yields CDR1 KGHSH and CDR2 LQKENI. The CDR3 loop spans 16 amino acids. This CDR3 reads CASSLLQGGSYNEQFF. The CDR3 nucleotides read TGTGCCAGCTCACTCCTACAGGGAGGCTCCTACAATGAGCAGTTCTTC.

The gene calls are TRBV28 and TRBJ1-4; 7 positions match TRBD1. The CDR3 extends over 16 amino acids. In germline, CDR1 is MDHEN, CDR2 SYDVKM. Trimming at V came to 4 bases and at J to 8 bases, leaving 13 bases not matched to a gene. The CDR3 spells CASSSPLTGSPEKLFF. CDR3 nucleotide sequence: TGTGCCAGCAGTTCCCCGCTGACAGGGAGCCCCGAAAAACTGTTTTTT.